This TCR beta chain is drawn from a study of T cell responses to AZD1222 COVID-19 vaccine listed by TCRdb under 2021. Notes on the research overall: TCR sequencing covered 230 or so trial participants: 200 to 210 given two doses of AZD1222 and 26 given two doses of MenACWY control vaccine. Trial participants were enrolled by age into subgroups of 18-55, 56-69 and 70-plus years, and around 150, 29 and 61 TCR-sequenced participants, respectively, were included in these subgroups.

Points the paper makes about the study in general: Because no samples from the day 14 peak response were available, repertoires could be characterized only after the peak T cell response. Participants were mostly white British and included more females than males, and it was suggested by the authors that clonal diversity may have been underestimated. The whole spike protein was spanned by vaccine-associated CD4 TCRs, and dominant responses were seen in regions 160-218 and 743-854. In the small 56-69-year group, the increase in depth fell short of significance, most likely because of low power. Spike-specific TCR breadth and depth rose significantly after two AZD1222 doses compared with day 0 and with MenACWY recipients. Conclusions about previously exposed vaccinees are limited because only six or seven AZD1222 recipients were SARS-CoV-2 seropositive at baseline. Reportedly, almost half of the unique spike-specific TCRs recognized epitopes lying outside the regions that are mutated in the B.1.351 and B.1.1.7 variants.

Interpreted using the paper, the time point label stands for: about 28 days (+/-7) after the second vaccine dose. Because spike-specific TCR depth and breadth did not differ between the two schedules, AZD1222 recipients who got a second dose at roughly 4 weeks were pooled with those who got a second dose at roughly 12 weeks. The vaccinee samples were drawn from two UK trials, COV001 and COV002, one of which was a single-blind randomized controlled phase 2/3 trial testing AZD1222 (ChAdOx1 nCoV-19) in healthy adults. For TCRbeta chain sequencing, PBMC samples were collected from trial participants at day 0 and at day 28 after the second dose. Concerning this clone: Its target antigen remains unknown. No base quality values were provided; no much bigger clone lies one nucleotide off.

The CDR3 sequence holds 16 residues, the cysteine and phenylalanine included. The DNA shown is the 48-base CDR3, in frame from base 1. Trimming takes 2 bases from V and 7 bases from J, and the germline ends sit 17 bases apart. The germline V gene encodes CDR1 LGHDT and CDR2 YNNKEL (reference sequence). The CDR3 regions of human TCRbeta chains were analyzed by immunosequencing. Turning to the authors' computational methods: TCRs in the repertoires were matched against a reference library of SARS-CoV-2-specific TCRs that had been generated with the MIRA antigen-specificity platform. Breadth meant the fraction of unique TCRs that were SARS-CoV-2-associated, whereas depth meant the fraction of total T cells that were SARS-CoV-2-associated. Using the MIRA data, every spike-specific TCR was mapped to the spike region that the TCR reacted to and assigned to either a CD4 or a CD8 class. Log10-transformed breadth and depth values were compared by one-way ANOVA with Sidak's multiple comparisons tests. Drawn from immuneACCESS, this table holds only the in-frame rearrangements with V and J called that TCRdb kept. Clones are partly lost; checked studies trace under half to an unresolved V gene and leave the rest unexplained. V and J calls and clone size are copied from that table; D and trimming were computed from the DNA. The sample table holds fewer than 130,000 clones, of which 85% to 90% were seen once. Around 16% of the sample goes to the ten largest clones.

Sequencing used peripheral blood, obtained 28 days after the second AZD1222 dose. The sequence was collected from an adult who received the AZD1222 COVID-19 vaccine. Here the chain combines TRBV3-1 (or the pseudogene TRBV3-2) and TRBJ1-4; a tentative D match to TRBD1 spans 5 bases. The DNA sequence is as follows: TGTGCCAGCAGCCAACAGGGCGAGGTTGGAAGTGAAAAACTGTTTTTT. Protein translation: CASSQQGEVGSEKLFF.